This T cell receptor beta chain derives from a study of T cell responses to AZD1222 COVID-19 vaccine. For the study at large: Combined were second doses at about 4 or about 12 weeks.

Study observations and caveats: Spike as a whole was targeted by vaccine-associated CD4 TCRs, dominant at 160-218 and 743-854. Nearly half of spike-specific TCRs reportedly target variant regions that are unmutated in the B.1.351 and B.1.1.7 variants. Donors in the cohort were predominantly white British and more often female, and clonal diversity was possibly underestimated.

CDR3 length equals 14 residues. J lost 2 bases, V lost 1 base, and 0 bases had no gene match. Germline CDR1 SGHVS, CDR2 FNYEAQ. Worth noting for this clone: No antigen is known for it.

Assay: immunoSEQ multiplex PCR; the TCRdb copy retains only in-frame clones and omits some. The sample holds some 120,000 clones, approximately 90% seen once. The source is an adult in good health. The chain carries TRBV7-6 and TRBJ2-7, with 9 bases fitting TRBD1. This material consisted of peripheral blood, taken on day 0 of AZD1222 vaccination. The CDR3 nucleotides read TGTGCCAGCAGCTTAGGACAGGGGGCCTACGAGCAGTACTTC. Its protein product is CASSLGQGAYEQYF.